Presented here are 10 T cell receptor beta chains from one specimen sequenced in a study of T cells expressing NK-cell markers. TCRdb reprocessed the 5' RACE reads and reports one entry per CDR3 protein, with no DNA. The sample features 150,000 to 160,000 distinct CDR3 sequences, with 30% to 45% in its top ten. The sequenced material came from blood T cells: a sorted CD56 or NKG2C T cell subset, CD4+ or CD8+ T cells, or bulk PBMC T cells (not recorded which). These receptor sequences come from a woman aged 45-59 years in good health.

This chain links TRBV29-1 with TRBJ2-2; the D call of TRBD1 rests on TCRdb alone, since no DNA is present to check it. Germline assignment: CDR1 SQVTM and CDR2 ANQGSEA. The CDR3 spans 14 residues. CDR3 loop: CSVRGGADTGELFF.

The genes are TRBV2 and TRBJ2-3; TCRdb's D call, TRBD2, is unchecked because there is no DNA. The length of the CDR3 is 17 residues. Germline V gene lookup returns CDR1 SNHLY and CDR2 FYNNEI. This chain's CDR3 is CASSDPTSGGPTDTQYF.

The rearrangement uses TRBV2 and TRBJ1-1. Looked up from germline, CDR1 is SNHLY and CDR2 is FYNNEI. The CDR3 is 15 residues long. CDR3 amino acids: CASSEGHGPRTEAFF.

The chain combines TRBV7-2 with TRBJ2-7. The CDR3 covers 16 residues. Germline loops: CDR1 SGHTA, CDR2 FQGNSA. The CDR3 region is CASSLAGLGDPYEQYF.

The gene calls are TRBV29-1 and TRBJ1-2; TCRdb lists TRBD1, though no DNA is available to test this call. This CDR3 contains 12 residues. The V gene's germline CDR1 is SQVTM and CDR2 ANQGSEA. This CDR3 is CSVRGSSDGYTF.

V usage is TRBV28 and J usage is TRBJ1-2; TCRdb outputs TRBD1, but without DNA this stays unchecked. Germline V gene sequence: CDR1 MDHEN, CDR2 SYDVKM. The CDR3 covers 14 residues. CDR3 sequence: CASSLTGTGGGYTF.

The chain joins TRBV5-1 to TRBJ2-5; TCRdb's D call, TRBD1, is unchecked because there is no DNA. Germline assignment: CDR1 SGHRS and CDR2 YFSETQ. The CDR3 extends over 17 amino acids. The CDR3 loop is CASSLAHESGPQETQYF. Full variable domain (rest looked up from reference TRBV5-1 and TRBJ2-5): KAGVTQTPRYLIKTRGQQVTLSCSPISGHRSVSWYQQTPGQGLQFLFEYFSETQRNKGNFPGRFSGRQFSNSRSEMNVSTLELGDSALYLCASSLAHESGPQETQYFGPGTRLLVL.

The V call is TRBV12-3 or TRBV12-4, the J call TRBJ2-4; TCRdb outputs TRBD1, but without DNA this stays unchecked. The CDR3 covers 11 residues. This CDR3 reads CASRGGGLQYF.

V gene TRBV30 combines with J gene TRBJ1-1. Germline V gene data show CDR1 as GTSNPN and CDR2 as SVGIG (reference sequence). There are 13 residues in the CDR3. The CDR3: CAWKRMMNTEAFF.

The chain has TRBV9 and TRBJ2-4; TCRdb gives TRBD1 as the D gene, but with no DNA this cannot be confirmed. Germline V gene lookup returns CDR1 SGDLS and CDR2 YYNGEE. This CDR3 comprises 16 residues. The CDR3 here is CASSVEGAPPKNIQYF. Based on the CDR3 plus reference TRBV9 and TRBJ2-4, the full variable domain is DSGVTQTPKHLITATGQRVTLRCSPRSGDLSVYWYQQSLDQGLQFLIQYYNGEERAKGNILERFSAQQFPDLHSELNLSSLELGDSALYFCASSVEGAPPKNIQYFGAGTRLSVL.